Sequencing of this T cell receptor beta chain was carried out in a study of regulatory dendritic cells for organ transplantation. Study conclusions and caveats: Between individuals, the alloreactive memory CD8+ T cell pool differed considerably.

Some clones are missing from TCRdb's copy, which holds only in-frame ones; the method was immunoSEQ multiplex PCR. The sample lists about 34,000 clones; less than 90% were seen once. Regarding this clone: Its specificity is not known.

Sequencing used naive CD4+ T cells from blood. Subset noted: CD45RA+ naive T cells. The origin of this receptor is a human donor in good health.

CDR3 in amino acids: CSASDLYEQYF. In nucleotides, the CDR3 is TGCAGTGCTTCGGACCTCTACGAGCAGTACTTC. The chain carries TRBV20-1 and TRBJ2-7, with D unresolved. The CDR3 is made up of 11 amino acids. The germline CDR1 and CDR2 sequences are DFQATT and SNEGSKA (reference sequence). Trimming pared 5 bases from V and 3 bases from J, leaving 8 bases between.